This T cell receptor beta chain was sequenced for a study of beta chain features in type 1 diabetes. This clone appeared a few times. Its specificity is not known. Study-wide results and limits: Type 1 diabetes patients had moderately but significantly shorter TCRB CDR3s in all four CD4+ subsets. Researchers could not determine here whether HLA type influences TCRB rearrangement. It was among patients, rather than healthy donors, that naive, central memory and Treg TCRB repertoires appeared more similar.

Since all of the isolated RNA was reverse transcribed, expressed TCRB transcripts were what got sequenced. Some clones are missing from TCRdb's copy, which holds only in-frame ones; the method was immunoSEQ multiplex PCR. The sample lists 160,000 or so clones, about 9% seen once, with approximately 0.54% in the top ten. CD4+ naive, central memory, regulatory and stem cell-like memory cells were sorted via CD45RO/CCR7/CD25/CD127/CD95/CD27. Trimming at V came to 4 bases and at J to 9 bases, leaving 6 bases not matched to a gene. Germline CDR1 and CDR2: MNHEY and SVGAGI. CDR3 length: 14 residues. The genes are TRBV6-5 and TRBJ2-1, with TRBD2 matching over 10 bases. Sequenced sample: central memory CD4+ T cells from blood. The TCR sequence derives from a woman aged 18-29 years with type 1 diabetes. CDR3 residues: CASSSDSGRSEQFF. CDR3 nucleotides: TGTGCCAGCAGTTCGGATAGCGGGAGGTCTGAGCAGTTCTTC.